This entry lists 5 T cell receptor beta chains sequenced from one sample in a study of vaccination and CD4 T cells after COVID-19. Treatment of the sample: roughly nine-day PBMC culture with coronavirus spike peptide pools or control peptides (ViraFEST assay). From the unexposed donor, CD4+ T cells were collected ahead of the COVID-19 pandemic (2011-2018). The antigens these receptors bind are not known. Sequenced with the Oncomine TCR Beta short-read assay was DNA taken from cultured CD4+ T cells. TCRdb analysed the PCR reads with MiXCR anew, one entry per CDR3 protein. The sample gives more than 1,500 distinct CDR3 sequences, more than 9.5% of which show up once; roughly an eighth is in the top ten. What was sequenced was CD4+ T cells from blood, cultured in vitro. The source is a human donor in good health.

By share, this clonotype ranks as large (0.1 to 1%). The chain uses TRBV20-1 and TRBJ1-5; D is perhaps TRBD1 (6 bases). The V and J ends lost 6 bases and 4 bases respectively, with 16 bases between them. The CDR3 has 14 amino acids. The germline CDR1 and CDR2 sequences are DFQATT and SNEGSKA (reference sequence). The CDR3 loop is CSANTGTRNQPQHF. In nucleotides, the CDR3 is TGCAGTGCCAATACCGGGACAAGAAATCAGCCCCAGCATTTT.

The chain has TRBV6-5 and TRBJ1-4; 7 bases are a match to TRBD1. The V and J ends lost 2 bases and 3 bases, in that order; junction bases with no gene match: 0. CDR1 is MNHEY, CDR2 SVGAGI, per germline. The CDR3 extends over 14 amino acids. The CDR3 reads CASSYDRANEKLFF. The CDR3 coding sequence is TGTGCCAGCAGTTACGACAGGGCTAATGAAAAACTGTTTTTT.

This clonotype is termed medium-sized. The chain has TRBV29-1 and TRBJ2-7, with D perhaps matching TRBD1 or TRBD2 (5 bases each). From germline, CDR1 is SQVTM and CDR2 ANQGSEA. The CDR3 has 11 residues. V dropped 6 bases and J dropped 3 bases, with 9 bases sitting between them. Here the CDR3 reads CSVGDLYEQYF. CDR3 DNA: TGCAGCGTGGGGGACCTCTACGAGCAGTACTTC.

There are a few counts of this clonotype. The chain employs TRBV4-2 and TRBJ2-7, with a tentative D call TRBD1 (6 bases). Germline-derived CDR1 and CDR2 are LGHNA and YNFKEQ. The CDR3 covers 14 residues. V shed 3 bases and J shed 3 bases, with 12 bases lying between them. The CDR3: CASSHGQGNYEQYF. For the CDR3, the DNA is TGTGCCAGCAGCCATGGGCAGGGGAACTACGAGCAGTACTTC.

This clonotype was counted a few times. This chain links TRBV11-3 with TRBJ2-2; TRBD1 matches 10 bases. This CDR3 has 16 amino acids. The germline CDR1 and CDR2 sequences are SGHNT and YENEEA. Trimming cost V 5 bases and J 2 bases; bases outside gene matches: 5. CDR3 DNA sequence: TGTGCCAGCAGCCGACAGGGGGCACAAAACACCGGGGAGCTGTTTTTT. This translates into CASSRQGAQNTGELFF.